Listed here are 8 T cell receptor beta chains from one sample, sequenced in a study of blood T cell repertoires in COVID-19. Sequenced by immunoSEQ multiplex PCR; TCRdb stores in-frame clones only, minus some. The sample records about 230,000 clones, around 84% being singletons. The source material was peripheral blood. The source of these receptors is a man aged 45-60 years with COVID-19, enrolled during active disease.

This chain joins TRBV29-1 and TRBJ1-1; TRBD1 matches 8 bases. V was clipped by 6 bases and J by 0 bases; unmatched bases: 3. This CDR3 spans 13 amino acids. From germline, CDR1 is SQVTM and CDR2 ANQGSEA. The CDR3 nucleotides are TGCAGCGTCGGACAGGGATTGAACACTGAAGCTTTCTTT. Residues: CSVGQGLNTEAFF.

This rearrangement joins TRBV6-6 to TRBJ1-1; D may be TRBD1 (5 bases). Germline CDR1 reads MNHNY; CDR2 reads SVGAGI (reference sequence). The germline V and J ends were trimmed by 4 bases and 4 bases, with 19 bases remaining between them. The CDR3 runs to 16 residues. The CDR3 DNA follows: TGTGCCAGCAGTTCCACTGGGCTTCAGGGAACCACTGAAGCTTTCTTT. It is translated as CASSSTGLQGTTEAFF.

The gene calls are TRBV5-6 and TRBJ2-1; D gene unclear. Trimming pared 8 bases from V and 7 bases from J, leaving 10 bases between. Germline V gene lookup returns CDR1 SGHDT and CDR2 YYEEEE. This CDR3 contains 11 residues. The CDR3 sequence is CASMIGNEQFF. DNA of the CDR3: TGTGCCAGTATGATCGGGAATGAGCAGTTCTTC.

The genes are TRBV6-6 and TRBJ1-4, with TRBD1 identical over 7 bases. CDR1 and CDR2 from the germline V gene are MNHNY and SVGAGI (reference sequence). After removal of 2 bases from V and 5 bases from J, the junction contained 2 bases not matched to a gene. CDR3 length equals 14 residues. CDR3 DNA sequence: TGTGCCAGCAGTTACGGGACAGTAAATGAAAAACTGTTTTTT. As protein: CASSYGTVNEKLFF.

This clone was detected a few times. This chain links TRBV11-2 with TRBJ1-2, with D possibly being TRBD1 (5 bases). The V and J ends lost 4 bases and 7 bases respectively, with 13 bases between them. The CDR3 sequence is 13 residues long. From germline, CDR1 is SGHAT and CDR2 FQNNGV. The CDR3 DNA follows: TGTGCCAGCAGCTCCGAAGACAGCACTGGCTACACCTTC. Protein product: CASSSEDSTGYTF.

The chain has TRBV5-8 and TRBJ2-3; 13 nucleotides line up with TRBD2. This CDR3 spans 14 amino acids. J gave up 6 bases and V 4 bases, and 2 bases lay outside the gene matches. Germline V gene data show CDR1 as SGHTS and CDR2 as YDEGEE. This chain's CDR3 is CASSQGLAGDTQYF. Here the CDR3 DNA reads TGTGCCAGCAGCCAGGGACTAGCGGGGGATACGCAGTATTTT. Filled out from reference TRBV5-8 and TRBJ2-3, the complete variable domain reads EAGVTQSPTHLIKTRGQQATLRCSPISGHTSVYWYQQALGLGLQFLLWYDEGEERNRGNFPPRFSGRQFPNYSSELNVNALELEDSALYLCASSQGLAGDTQYFGPGTRLTVL.

The chain links TRBV3-1 (or the pseudogene TRBV3-2) to TRBJ1-5, with D unresolved. Germline V gene data show CDR1 as LGHDT and CDR2 as YNNKEL (reference sequence). The CDR3 is 11 amino acids. The V gene lost 6 bases and the J gene lost 4 bases, with 4 bases spanning the gap. CDR3 coding DNA: TGTGCCAGCAGTGTAAATCAGCCCCAGCATTTT. Protein: CASSVNQPQHF.

The V gene is TRBV19, the J gene TRBJ1-6; TRBD1 is a possible D gene (6 bases). CDR3 size: 16 residues. Germline V CDR1 and CDR2: LNHDA, SQIVND (reference sequence). Trimming removed 9 bases at V and 0 bases at J, with 15 bases between. CDR3: CASKTGANSYNSPLHF. CDR3 in DNA: TGTGCCAGCAAGACAGGAGCCAACTCCTATAATTCACCCCTCCACTTT.